These T cell receptor beta chains were read from a single sample in a study of blood T cell repertoires in COVID-19. Clones were read by immunoSEQ multiplex PCR, and TCRdb kept only the in-frame ones, dropping some. This table has about 190,000 clones, around 80% appearing once. The sequenced sample consisted of peripheral blood. These receptors all stem from a man aged 55 to 69 with acute or convalescent COVID-19. CDR3s include the opening cysteine and the closing phenylalanine or tryptophan. A D gene is named only where the DNA matches it firmly.

TRBJ1-3	.	TRBV5-1	TGCGCCAGCAGCTTAGCTGCTGGAAACACCATATATTTT	CASSLAAGNTIYF
TRBJ1-5	.	TRBV7-9	TGTGCCAGCAGCAAGACAGGTTCGGATCAGCCCCAGCATTTT	CASSKTGSDQPQHF
TRBJ1-6	.	TRBV5-6	TGTGCCAGCAGCTTGGCCCCGGATTCACCCCTCCACTTT	CASSLAPDSPLHF
TRBJ2-5	.	TRBV2	TGTGCCAGCAGCGTGGTAGCAGCCATTCCTCAACAAGAGACCCAGTACTTC	CASSVVAAIPQQETQYF
TRBJ2-2	.	TRBV6-5	TGTGCCACTAACACCGGACAGTTGAACACCGGGGAGCTGTTTTTT	CATNTGQLNTGELFF
TRBJ2-1	.	TRBV7-7	TGTGCTAGCAGCTTAAGAGGGGGAGGGGGTGATGAGCAGTTCTTC	CASSLRGGGGDEQFF
TRBJ2-2	.	TRBV5-1	TGCGCCAGCAGCTTGGCGGGTGGACAGCCTTCGAACACCGGGGAGCTGTTTTTT	CASSLAGGQPSNTGELFF
TRBJ1-1	.	TRBV30	TGTGCCTGGAGAGCAAATACGTGGACTGAAGCTTTCTTT	CAWRANTWTEAFF
TRBJ2-1	.	TRBV7-9	TGTGCCAGCAGCTTAGCTTCCCTAGCCCACAATGAGCAGTTCTTC	CASSLASLAHNEQFF
TRBJ2-1	.	TRBV28	TGTGCCAGCAGTCCCCTGAGGGGGAGCTCCTACAATGAGCAGTTCTTC	CASSPLRGSSYNEQFF
TRBJ1-6	.	TRBV9	TGTGCCAGCAGCCCCCGGGACACCTCAGCGGGGTATAATTCACCCCTCCACTTT	CASSPRDTSAGYNSPLHF